This TCR beta chain was captured in a study of control samples from healthy donors and cancer patients. The V end was cut by 1 base, the J end by 0 bases, with 10 bases between. The germline V gene has CDR1 SGDLS and CDR2 YYNGEE. The CDR3 sequence is 16 residues long. Method: immunoSEQ multiplex PCR; TCRdb's copy keeps in-frame clones and lacks some. The sample records about 160,000 clones, roughly 94% being singletons. Sequencing input: blood. V usage is TRBV9 and J usage is TRBJ1-4; D is perhaps TRBD1 (5 bases). The clonotype was recovered from a woman between 40 and 50 years old in good health. This CDR3 is CASSVSSGTTNEKLFF. In DNA form, the CDR3 reads TGTGCCAGCAGCGTAAGTTCAGGGACAACTAATGAAAAACTGTTTTTT. The full variable domain, in which reference TRBV9 and TRBJ1-4 provide the parts outside the CDR3, is DSGVTQTPKHLITATGQRVTLRCSPRSGDLSVYWYQQSLDQGLQFLIQYYNGEERAKGNILERFSAQQFPDLHSELNLSSLELGDSALYFCASSVSSGTTNEKLFFGSGTQLSVL.